This T cell receptor beta chain was obtained from a study of blood T cell repertoires in COVID-19. Study details: PBMCs, B-cell-depleted T cells, or T cells were the source of the cDNA or gDNA that made up the material.

This clone was recorded once. Original analysis: Cell counts per sample came from amplifying reference gene primers. TCRdb's copy holds only in-frame clones and misses some; the assay was immunoSEQ multiplex PCR. That table is the source of V, J and clone size, and D and trimming were worked out from the DNA. Here the sample spans some 70,000 clones, 85% to 90% being singletons. Germline V gives CDR1 MDHEN, CDR2 SYDVKM. The CDR3 totals 13 residues. The V gene end was trimmed by 8 bases and the J gene end by 2 bases; junction bases not matched to a gene: 4. The chain links TRBV28 to TRBJ1-2; 8 nucleotides line up with TRBD1. The sequenced material came from peripheral blood. This receptor was obtained from a middle-aged man with acute or convalescent COVID-19. The CDR3 region is CASHRQGNYGYTF. The CDR3, as DNA: TGTGCCAGCCATCGACAGGGGAACTATGGCTACACCTTC.